This T cell receptor (beta chain) stems from a study of blood T cell repertoires in COVID-19. Study as a whole: The origin of the acute and convalescent COVID-19 samples was the United States, Italy and Spain. Sources were T cells, B-cell-depleted T cells, or PBMCs; the material itself was cDNA or gDNA.

As handled by the study authors: Estimation of nucleated cell counts was performed using reference gene primer amplification. Clones were sequenced by immunoSEQ multiplex PCR, and TCRdb holds only the in-frame ones, with some missing. D and trimming were read from the DNA, whereas the V and J calls and clone size are those reported in that table. The top ten hold 15% to 20% of the sample, which has tens of thousands of clones, more than 75% seen once. The CDR3 is made up of 15 amino acids. Germline V CDR1 and CDR2: MNHEY, SMNVEV (reference sequence). Trimming shortened V by 0 bases and J by 9 bases, and 15 bases separated the two germline ends.

The sequencing input was peripheral blood. The chain couples TRBV27 to TRBJ1-5, with no clear D. The source is a human donor with active COVID-19. The donor label of this sample is uncertain. The CDR3, as DNA: TGTGCCAGCAGTTTATCGGGAGGGTTCGGGTTGCCCCAGCATTTT. Translating gives CASSLSGGFGLPQHF.